The 26 T cell receptor beta chains below were found in one sample sequenced in a study of blood T cell repertoires in COVID-19. Clones were read by immunoSEQ multiplex PCR, and TCRdb kept only the in-frame ones, dropping some. Seen here are under 350,000 clones, more than 75% observed once, and the top ten hold about 4%. Sequenced material: PBMCs or T cells enriched from blood (not recorded which). The origin of the receptors is a man aged 25 to 45 who had recovered from COVID-19.

The V and J genes are TRBV11-2 and TRBJ2-1; TRBD2 matches 9 bases. Trimming removed 0 bases from V and 7 bases from J; junction bases left unmatched: 7. Germline V CDR1 and CDR2: SGHAT, FQNNGV. This CDR3 is built from 16 residues. The CDR3 DNA sequence: TGTGCCAGCAGCTTAGATCTGTTAGCGGGGGAGAATGAGCAGTTCTTC. As protein: CASSLDLLAGENEQFF.

The chain combines TRBV27 with TRBJ1-5; no reliable D call. Germline values: CDR1 MNHEY, CDR2 SMNVEV (reference sequence). V gave up 2 bases and J gave up 4 bases, with 6 bases separating them. The CDR3 loop spans 13 amino acids. DNA of the CDR3: TGTGCCAGCAGTTTAGAGCGAAATCAGCCCCAGCATTTT. Its translation is CASSLERNQPQHF.

This chain joins TRBV10-1 and TRBJ2-7; tentatively, D is TRBD2 (6 bases). V lost 5 bases, J lost 4 bases, and 18 bases lay in between. The germline CDR1 and CDR2 sequences are WNHNN and SYGVQD (reference sequence). The CDR3 covers 15 residues. CDR3 in DNA: TGCGCCAGCAGTCGCGGGACTCGACGGGAGTACGAGCAGTACTTC. Translating gives CASSRGTRREYEQYF.

The V and J genes are TRBV9 and TRBJ1-5, with TRBD1 matching over 7 bases. The V gene end was trimmed by 2 bases and the J gene end by 0 bases; junction bases not matched to a gene: 5. This CDR3 is 16 amino acids long. From germline, CDR1 is SGDLS and CDR2 YYNGEE. The CDR3 here is CASSVGDRYSNQPQHF. The CDR3 DNA follows: TGTGCCAGCAGCGTTGGGGACAGATATAGCAATCAGCCCCAGCATTTT.

The table lists this clone with a count of one. The rearrangement links TRBV28 to TRBJ2-7; tentatively, D is TRBD2 (6 bases). V was cut by 5 bases and J by 7 bases, with 24 bases left in between. CDR1 MDHEN and CDR2 SYDVKM come from the germline V gene. This CDR3 spans 16 amino acids. CDR3 nucleotides: TGTGCCAGCAGTGTGGGAGGTTTCGACAGTACTCAGGAGCAGTACTTC. Its translation is CASSVGGFDSTQEQYF.

The chain links TRBV6-1 to TRBJ2-5; 10 positions agree with TRBD2. Germline V lookup: CDR1 MNHNS, CDR2 SASEGT. Trimming at V came to 3 bases and at J to 2 bases, leaving 3 bases not matched to a gene. This CDR3 region has 15 residues. For the CDR3, the DNA is TGTGCCAGCAGTGATATAGCGGGGGGTCAAGAGACCCAGTACTTC. It yields the protein CASSDIAGGQETQYF.

This chain joins TRBV4-2 and TRBJ1-1, with 8 bases fitting TRBD1. Germline loops: CDR1 LGHNA, CDR2 YNFKEQ. The CDR3 has 17 amino acids. Trimming cost V 0 bases and J 1 base; bases outside gene matches: 7. CDR3 amino acids: CASSQDYDDRGNTEAFF. The CDR3 nucleotides read TGTGCCAGCAGCCAAGATTACGACGACAGGGGGAACACTGAAGCTTTCTTT.

The V call is TRBV7-2, the J call TRBJ2-3, with D unresolved. From germline, CDR1 is SGHTA and CDR2 FQGNSA. The CDR3 totals 14 residues. The germline V and J ends were trimmed by 4 bases and 7 bases, with 15 bases remaining between them. The CDR3 coding sequence is TGTGCCAGCAGCTCCTCTGGCCCCATGTATACGCAGTATTTT. Protein product: CASSSSGPMYTQYF.

This chain uses TRBV7-2 with TRBJ2-3; 12 bases align to TRBD2. This CDR3 spans 18 amino acids. CDR1 is SGHTA, CDR2 FQGNSA, per germline. J gave up 0 bases and V 3 bases, and 7 bases lay outside the gene matches. CDR3 bases: TGTGCCAGCAGCTTTCGAAGGGGACTAGCGGGTAGCACAGATACGCAGTATTTT. Its translation is CASSFRRGLAGSTDTQYF.

V gene TRBV11-2 combines with J gene TRBJ2-1; 9 bases agree with TRBD2. CDR1 SGHAT and CDR2 FQNNGV come from the germline V gene. V gave up 5 bases and J gave up 5 bases; unmatched junction bases: 4. The CDR3 totals 14 residues. CDR3 in amino acids: CASSLSGSDNEQFF. The CDR3 DNA follows: TGTGCCAGCAGCCTTAGCGGGAGTGACAATGAGCAGTTCTTC.

The chain has TRBV11-2 and TRBJ2-7, with TRBD1 matching over 7 bases. With V trimmed by 3 bases and J by 6 bases, 5 bases remained unmatched. CDR1 is SGHAT, CDR2 FQNNGV, per germline. This CDR3 region has 13 residues. The DNA of the CDR3 is TGTGCCAGCAGCTTGGGGACAGCGTCCGAGCAGTACTTC. Translating it yields CASSLGTASEQYF.

V is TRBV7-9 and J is TRBJ2-5, with TRBD2 matching 10 bases. The V and J ends lost 4 bases and 3 bases, in that order; junction bases with no gene match: 5. Germline lookup yields CDR1 SEHNR and CDR2 FQNEAQ (reference sequence). This CDR3 region has 15 residues. The CDR3 protein is CASSYPLAGKETQYF. As DNA, the CDR3 is TGTGCCAGCAGCTACCCACTAGCGGGGAAAGAGACCCAGTACTTC.

This rearrangement joins TRBV10-3 to TRBJ2-7; D perhaps matches TRBD2 (6 bases). From germline, CDR1 is ENHRY and CDR2 SYGVKD. Trimming stripped 6 bases from V and 5 bases from J, with 11 bases between. This CDR3 is built from 12 residues. Written as DNA, the CDR3 is TGTGCCATCAGGGAGGGAGACCACGAGCAGTACTTC. This sequence encodes CAIREGDHEQYF.

The CDR3: CASSSPWGGNTIYF. In nucleotides, the CDR3 is TGTGCCAGCAGCTCACCATGGGGCGGAAACACCATATATTTT. This sequence joins TRBV5-8 and TRBJ1-3, with D possibly being TRBD1 (5 bases). The CDR3 extends over 14 amino acids. Germline-derived CDR1 and CDR2 are SGHTS and YDEGEE. Trimming cost V 3 bases and J 4 bases, with 11 bases left between them.

CDR3 amino acids: CASSQDVVYEQYF. CDR3 bases: TGCGCCAGCAGCCAAGATGTAGTCTACGAGCAGTACTTC. V and J are TRBV4-1 and TRBJ2-7; unclear D gene. Germline V CDR1 and CDR2: MGHRA, YSYEKL. This CDR3 spans 13 amino acids. Trimming pared 0 bases from V and 3 bases from J, leaving 6 bases between.

The chain carries TRBV5-6 and TRBJ2-6; 8 bases are a match to TRBD1. The CDR3 spans 18 residues. Germline V gene data show CDR1 as SGHDT and CDR2 as YYEEEE. Trimming cost V 3 bases and J 6 bases; bases outside gene matches: 14. The CDR3 sequence: CASSSATGEAAMANVLTF. In DNA, the CDR3 is TGTGCCAGCAGCTCGGCGACAGGGGAGGCCGCGATGGCCAACGTCCTGACTTTC.

This clone was seen just once. This chain connects TRBV19 to TRBJ2-1, with 14 bases that match TRBD2. CDR1 is LNHDA, CDR2 SQIVND, per germline (reference sequence). The CDR3 is made up of 19 amino acids. V lost 7 bases, J lost 4 bases, and 15 bases stayed unmatched. CDR3 DNA sequence: TGTGCCAGTATCCCGGGGACTAGCGGGGGCCCCTCCTCGTACAATGAGCAGTTCTTC. Residues: CASIPGTSGGPSSYNEQFF. Supplemented by reference TRBV19 and TRBJ2-1, the full variable domain reads DGGITQSPKYLFRKEGQNVTLSCEQNLNHDAMYWYRQDPGQGLRLIYYSQIVNDFQKGDIAEGYSVSREKKESFPLTVTSAQKNPTAFYLCASIPGTSGGPSSYNEQFFGPGTRLTVL.

A single count supports this clone. The chain is built from TRBV9 and TRBJ2-3, with 10 positions matching TRBD2. The CDR3 extends over 15 amino acids. CDR1 and CDR2 from the germline V gene are SGDLS and YYNGEE. J was trimmed by 0 bases and V by 2 bases; bases with no gene match: 0. As DNA, the CDR3 is TGTGCCAGCAGCGTGACTAGCGGGAGCACAGATACGCAGTATTTT. It encodes CASSVTSGSTDTQYF. Full variable domain (missing parts from reference TRBV9 and TRBJ2-3): DSGVTQTPKHLITATGQRVTLRCSPRSGDLSVYWYQQSLDQGLQFLIQYYNGEERAKGNILERFSAQQFPDLHSELNLSSLELGDSALYFCASSVTSGSTDTQYFGPGTRLTVL.

This chain connects TRBV10-3 to TRBJ1-4; D gene unclear. V was cut by 0 bases and J by 8 bases, with 16 bases left in between. This CDR3 contains 16 residues. Germline lookup yields CDR1 ENHRY and CDR2 SYGVKD. CDR3 nucleotides: TGTGCCATCAGTGAGTCGGGAGCCATGGCCAACGAAAAACTGTTTTTT. Translating gives CAISESGAMANEKLFF.

The chain carries TRBV20-1 and TRBJ2-7; 10 bases are a match to TRBD1. Per the germline V gene, CDR1 is DFQATT and CDR2 is SNEGSKA (reference sequence). This CDR3 comprises 14 residues. With 3 bases clipped from V and 2 bases from J, the junction kept 4 bases outside the gene matches. The chain's CDR3 is CSASSGQGPYEQYF. Written as DNA, the CDR3 is TGCAGTGCTAGTTCGGGACAGGGGCCCTACGAGCAGTACTTC.

This chain uses TRBV19 with TRBJ1-6; D unresolved. Germline V lookup: CDR1 LNHDA, CDR2 SQIVND (reference sequence). The CDR3 extends over 15 amino acids. The ends were cut back, 5 bases at V and 0 bases at J, with 8 bases in the middle. CDR3 DNA sequence: TGTGCCAGTAGTGAGTCGAGCTCCTATAATTCACCCCTCCACTTT. Its translation: CASSESSSYNSPLHF.

About this clone itself: The sample contains more than one DNA sequence encoding this CDR3. J is TRBJ1-1 and V is TRBV2, with a weak D call TRBD1 (5 bases). Trimming took 2 bases from V and 4 from J, leaving 11 bases between them. Germline V gene sequence: CDR1 SNHLY, CDR2 FYNNEI. The CDR3 spans 14 residues. For the CDR3, the DNA is TGTGCCAGCAGTGAAACAGGAGGGGTCACTGAAGCTTTCTTT. It codes for CASSETGGVTEAFF.

The V call is TRBV4-1, the J call TRBJ2-3; 10 positions agree with TRBD1. CDR3 length equals 15 residues. Trimming removed 3 bases from V and 4 bases from J; junction bases left unmatched: 4. Germline V gives CDR1 MGHRA, CDR2 YSYEKL. CDR3 bases: TGCGCCAGCAGCCAGCGACAGGGGGCCGCAGATACGCAGTATTTT. Its translation: CASSQRQGAADTQYF.

This clone was seen once. The rearrangement joins TRBV5-1 to TRBJ2-5, with 9 bases aligning to TRBD1. CDR1 is SGHRS, CDR2 YFSETQ, per germline. V gave up 4 bases and J gave up 5 bases; unmatched junction bases: 9. The CDR3 consists of 15 residues. The CDR3 region is CASSPGTGSGETQYF. CDR3 bases: TGCGCCAGCAGCCCCGGGACAGGGTCGGGGGAGACCCAGTACTTC.

The chain is built from TRBV5-1 and TRBJ1-2; 9 bases are a match to TRBD1. J gave up 5 bases and V 2 bases, and 16 bases lay outside the gene matches. Germline loops: CDR1 SGHRS, CDR2 YFSETQ. This CDR3 comprises 18 residues. DNA for the CDR3: TGCGCCAGCAGCTTACAGGGACAGGGAAGGGGAGTGCCTTATGGCTACACCTTC. Protein product: CASSLQGQGRGVPYGYTF.

The gene calls are TRBV19 and TRBJ1-1, with 8 positions matching TRBD1. V was clipped by 6 bases and J by 5 bases; unmatched bases: 5. There are 13 residues in the CDR3. Germline CDR1 reads LNHDA; CDR2 reads SQIVND (reference sequence). CDR3 residues: CASSGQGWTEAFF. The CDR3 DNA reads as TGTGCCAGTAGCGGACAGGGATGGACTGAAGCTTTCTTT.